The rows below give T cell receptor beta chains drawn from one sample of a study of breast tumors, draining lymph nodes, adjacent tissues. TCRdb redid the calling of the multiplex PCR reads with MiXCR, one entry per CDR3 protein. The sample lists roughly 80,000 distinct CDR3 sequences; roughly a fifth were seen once. Sequenced: axillary lymph node tissue. The receptors were gathered from a female donor with breast cancer. Some clones in this sample may be carry-over from other donors' samples. CDR3s include the opening cysteine and the closing phenylalanine or tryptophan.

j_call v_call cdr3_length cdr3_aa
TRBJ1-2 TRBV3-1 14 CASSRADSFYGYTF
TRBJ2-3 TRBV7-2 12 CASSLTPKTQYF
TRBJ2-5 TRBV5-4 17 CASSSSSSGRAGETQYF
TRBJ2-7 TRBV7-8 13 CASSSGGAGEQYF
TRBJ1-3 TRBV4-1 15 CASSQVLSSGNTIYF
TRBJ1-2 TRBV7-9 13 CASSLGGRDGYTF
TRBJ2-7 TRBV20-1 14 CSASSWAGGPEQYF
TRBJ2-7 TRBV27 14 CASRLGQGPYEQYF
TRBJ2-7 TRBV20-1 13 CSAKTGNTDEQYF
TRBJ2-7 TRBV6-5 13 CASSSGIGNEQYF
TRBJ2-1 TRBV12-3/TRBV12-4 15 CASSPLAGGAQEQFF
TRBJ2-1 TRBV5-5 15 CASSYQGLSYNEQFF
TRBJ2-1 TRBV20-1 10 CSAELAEQFF
TRBJ2-3 TRBV11-3 13 CASSLDSTDTQYF
TRBJ1-2 TRBV12-3/TRBV12-4 12 CASSLAQTAKTF
TRBJ1-1 TRBV5-1 17 CASSLASGTGWGTEAFF
TRBJ2-7 TRBV10-3 14 CAVRNHGGAYEQYF
TRBJ1-4 TRBV7-9 13 CASSAGQGEKLFF
TRBJ2-5 TRBV12-3/TRBV12-4 15 CASSLSGAGQETQYF
TRBJ1-3 TRBV19 15 CASRLFGGSGNTIYF
TRBJ2-1 TRBV14 16 CASSQDSSGMGNEQFF
TRBJ2-1 TRBV20-1 17 CSAPLAGGRGSYNEQFF
TRBJ1-5 TRBV12-3/TRBV12-4 16 CASSFSGGRGNQPQHF
TRBJ2-7 TRBV6-5 11 CASSDSGERYF
TRBJ2-2 TRBV11-2 17 CASSLALDGHPPGELFF
TRBJ2-7 TRBV28 14 CASSPPYSSYEQYF
TRBJ1-3 TRBV7-9 17 CASSGGDRRTSGNTIYF
TRBJ2-1 TRBV5-8 15 CASSVDYSSYNEQFF
TRBJ1-2 TRBV30 14 CAWSTGTGVTGYTF
TRBJ2-7 TRBV2 14 CASMSRDRGLEQYF
TRBJ2-3 TRBV3-1 15 CASSQVAGVPDTQYF
TRBJ2-1 TRBV11-3 16 CASSLDGRASYNEQFF
TRBJ2-3 TRBV11-2 13 CASSQDRVDTQYF
TRBJ2-7 TRBV6-2/TRBV6-3 14 CASTKVGAGDEQYF
TRBJ1-1 TRBV5-6 15 CASSSKWQGNTEAFF
TRBJ1-2 TRBV5-8 16 CASSLGGSRFPYGYTF
TRBJ2-5 TRBV7-9 22 CASSLLHRGTSLFFSVTETQYF
TRBJ1-2 TRBV4-3 16 CASSQDRIRRGSGYTF
TRBJ1-2 TRBV2 11 CASSEGYGYTF
TRBJ2-3 TRBV6-6 11 CASSYSDTQYF
TRBJ2-4 TRBV2 15 CASSGAGGAKNIQYF
TRBJ2-2 TRBV20-1 12 CSARPAGGELFF